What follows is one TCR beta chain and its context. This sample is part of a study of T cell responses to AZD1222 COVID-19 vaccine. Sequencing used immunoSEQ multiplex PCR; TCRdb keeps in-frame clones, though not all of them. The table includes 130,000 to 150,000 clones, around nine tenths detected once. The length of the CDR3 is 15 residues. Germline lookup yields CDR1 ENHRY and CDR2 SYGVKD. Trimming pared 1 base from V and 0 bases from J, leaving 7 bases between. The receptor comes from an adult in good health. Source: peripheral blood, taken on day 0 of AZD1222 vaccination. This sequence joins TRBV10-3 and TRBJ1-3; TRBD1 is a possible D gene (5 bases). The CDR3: CAISELGVSGNTIYF. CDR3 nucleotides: TGTGCCATCAGTGAGTTAGGGGTCTCTGGAAACACCATATATTTT.